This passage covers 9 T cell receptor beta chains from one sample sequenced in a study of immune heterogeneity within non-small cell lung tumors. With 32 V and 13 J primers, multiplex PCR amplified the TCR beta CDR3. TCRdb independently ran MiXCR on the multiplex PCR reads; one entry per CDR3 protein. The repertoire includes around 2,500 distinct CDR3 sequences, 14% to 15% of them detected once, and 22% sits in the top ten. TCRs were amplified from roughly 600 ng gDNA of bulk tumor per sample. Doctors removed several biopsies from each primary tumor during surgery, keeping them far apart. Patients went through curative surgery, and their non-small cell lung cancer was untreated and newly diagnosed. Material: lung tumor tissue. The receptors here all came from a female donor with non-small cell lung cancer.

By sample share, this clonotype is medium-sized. The CDR3 reads CAWTRSGANVLTF. The CDR3 region has the DNA TGTGCCTGGACACGATCTGGGGCCAACGTCCTGACTTTC. V usage is TRBV30 and J usage is TRBJ2-6, with unresolved D. This CDR3 has 13 residues. The ends were cut back, 4 bases at V and 1 base at J, with 5 bases in the middle. Germline V gene sequence: CDR1 GTSNPN, CDR2 SVGIG (reference sequence).

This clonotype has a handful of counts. The DNA of the CDR3 is TGTGCCAGCAGCTTGGGACTAGCGGGAGCTTCTGGGGCCAACGTCCTGACTTTC. This gives the protein CASSLGLAGASGANVLTF. This chain uses TRBV7-2 with TRBJ2-6; 14 nucleotides line up with TRBD2. The CDR3 extends over 18 amino acids. The germline gives CDR1 SGHTA, CDR2 FQGNSA. V shed 3 bases and J 1 base; nucleotides not matched to a gene: 2.

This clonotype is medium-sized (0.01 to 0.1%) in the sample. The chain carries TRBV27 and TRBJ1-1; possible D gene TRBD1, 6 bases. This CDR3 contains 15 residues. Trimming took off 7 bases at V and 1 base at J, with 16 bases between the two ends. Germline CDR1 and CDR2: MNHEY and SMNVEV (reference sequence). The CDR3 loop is CASTPLGGQNTEAFF. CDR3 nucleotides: TGTGCCAGCACCCCTCTAGGGGGGCAGAACACTGAAGCTTTCTTT.

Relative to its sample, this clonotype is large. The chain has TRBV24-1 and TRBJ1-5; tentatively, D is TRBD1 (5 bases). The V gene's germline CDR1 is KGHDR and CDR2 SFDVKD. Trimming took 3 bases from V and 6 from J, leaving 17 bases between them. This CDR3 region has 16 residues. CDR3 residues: CATSDNRREVGQPQHF. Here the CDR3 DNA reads TGTGCCACCAGTGATAATCGCAGGGAGGTCGGTCAGCCCCAGCATTTT.

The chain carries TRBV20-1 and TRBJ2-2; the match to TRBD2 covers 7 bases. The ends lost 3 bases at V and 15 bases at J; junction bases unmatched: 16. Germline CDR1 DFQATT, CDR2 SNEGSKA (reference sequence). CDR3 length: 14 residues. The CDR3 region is CSARTERQFGGMFF. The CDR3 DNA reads TGCAGTGCTAGGACAGAACGACAGTTCGGGGGGATGTTTTTT.

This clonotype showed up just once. CDR3 sequence reads: CASSQVLAGGAASNEQFF. The CDR3 nucleotides are TGTGCCAGCAGCCAAGTACTAGCGGGAGGCGCGGCAAGCAATGAGCAGTTCTTC. The chain recombines TRBV3-1 with TRBJ2-3; TRBD2 agrees at 12 bases. The J call is doubtful: the DNA matches TRBJ2-1 better. CDR1 is LGHDT and CDR2 is YNNKEL in the germline V gene (reference sequence). The length of the CDR3 is 18 residues.

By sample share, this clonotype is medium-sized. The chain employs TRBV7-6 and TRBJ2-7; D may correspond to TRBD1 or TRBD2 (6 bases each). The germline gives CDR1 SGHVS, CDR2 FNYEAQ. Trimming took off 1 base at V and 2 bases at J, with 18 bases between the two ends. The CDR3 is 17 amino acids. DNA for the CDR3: TGTGCCAGCAGCTTAGAGGGGGGCGGGACACTACCCTACGAGCAGTACTTC. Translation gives CASSLEGGGTLPYEQYF.

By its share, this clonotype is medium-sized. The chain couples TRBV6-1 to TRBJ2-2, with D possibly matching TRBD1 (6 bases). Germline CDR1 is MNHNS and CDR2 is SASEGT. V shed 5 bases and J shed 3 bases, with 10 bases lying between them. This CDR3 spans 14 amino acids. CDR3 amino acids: CASSTGQHTGELFF. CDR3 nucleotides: TGTGCCAGCAGTACTGGACAGCACACCGGGGAGCTGTTTTTT.

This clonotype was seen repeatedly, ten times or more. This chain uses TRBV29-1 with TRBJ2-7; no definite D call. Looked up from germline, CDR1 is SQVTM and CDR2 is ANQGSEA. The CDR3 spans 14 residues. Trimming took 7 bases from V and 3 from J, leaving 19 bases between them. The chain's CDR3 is CSARTGDNSYEQYF. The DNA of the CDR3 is TGCAGCGCCCGAACCGGCGATAACAGCTACGAGCAGTACTTC.